This T cell receptor beta chain comes out of a study of Graves' ophthalmopathy and Graves' hyperthyroidism. Study-level results: Appearing in blood as well were most expanded thyroid clonotypes above 0.001 frequency.

With respect to this clonotype: Its cognate antigen is unknown.

The authors amplified TCR beta CDR3 regions, and they did so from RNA transcripts for repertoire sequencing. The authors performed first-round RT-PCR with HTBI primers and then a second-round multiplex PCR. MiXCR, run by TCRdb on the multiplex PCR reads, gives a single entry per CDR3 protein. The sample records almost 750,000 distinct CDR3 sequences, roughly two fifths being singletons. Under 3 months in duration, the ophthalmopathy in affected donors had moderate-to-severe activity, CAS ≥3 and NOSPECS ≥4. Clinical symptoms, serum thyroxine, TRAb, thyroid ultrasound and orbital computed tomography formed the basis of diagnosis. The receptor was isolated from an adult man with Graves' ophthalmopathy. The sequencing sample was made of peripheral blood.

CDR3 amino acids: CASSPDPGHGEQYF. In nucleotides, the CDR3 is TGTGCCAGCAGCCCCGACCCAGGTCATGGCGAGCAGTACTTC. The rearrangement uses TRBV12-3 or TRBV12-4 and TRBJ2-7; D gene unclear. V was clipped by 6 bases and J by 6 bases, with 18 bases between them. This CDR3 contains 14 residues.